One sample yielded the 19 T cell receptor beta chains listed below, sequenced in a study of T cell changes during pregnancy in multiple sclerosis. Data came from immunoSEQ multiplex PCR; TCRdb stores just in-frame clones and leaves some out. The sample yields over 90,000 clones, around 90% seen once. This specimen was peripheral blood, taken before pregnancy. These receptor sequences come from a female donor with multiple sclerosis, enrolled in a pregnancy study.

The CDR3 DNA reads as TGCAGTGCTGGGCGGGGGCAGTATTTT. Translating gives CSAGRGQYF. The chain recombines TRBV20-1 with TRBJ2-3, with D maybe TRBD2 (6 bases). V was trimmed by 5 bases and J by 11 bases, leaving 8 bases between them. Germline V CDR1 and CDR2: DFQATT, SNEGSKA (reference sequence). CDR3 size: 9 residues.

The CDR3 sequence is CASSPDRFYGYTF. In nucleotides, the CDR3 is TGTGCCAGCAGTCCTGACAGGTTCTATGGCTACACCTTC. J is TRBJ1-2 and V is TRBV27, with a tentative D call TRBD1 (6 bases). V was cut by 5 bases and J by 4 bases, with 11 bases left in between. Germline V lookup: CDR1 MNHEY, CDR2 SMNVEV (reference sequence). This CDR3 is 13 amino acids long.

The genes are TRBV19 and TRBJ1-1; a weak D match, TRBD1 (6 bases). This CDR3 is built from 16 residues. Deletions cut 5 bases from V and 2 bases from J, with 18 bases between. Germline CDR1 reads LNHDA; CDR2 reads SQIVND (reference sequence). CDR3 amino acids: CASSPLPNRANTEAFF. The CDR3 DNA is TGTGCCAGTAGTCCCCTCCCCAACAGGGCCAACACTGAAGCTTTCTTT.

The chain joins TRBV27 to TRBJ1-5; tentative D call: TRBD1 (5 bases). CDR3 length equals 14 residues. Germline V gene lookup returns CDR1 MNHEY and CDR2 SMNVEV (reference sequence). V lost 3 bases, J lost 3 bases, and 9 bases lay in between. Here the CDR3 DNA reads TGTGCCAGCAGTTTTGGGGCCTCCAATCAGCCCCAGCATTTT. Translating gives CASSFGASNQPQHF.

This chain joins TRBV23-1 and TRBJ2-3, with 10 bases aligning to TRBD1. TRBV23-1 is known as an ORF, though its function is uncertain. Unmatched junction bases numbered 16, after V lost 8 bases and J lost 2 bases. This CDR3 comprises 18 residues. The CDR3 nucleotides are TGCGCCAGCGGAACGTCCCGGGACAGGGGAAATAACACAGATACGCAGTATTTT. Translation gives CASGTSRDRGNNTDTQYF.

DNA for the CDR3: TGCGCCAGCAGTAGGGTAGCGGGCACAGATACGCAGTATTTT. Translation: CASSRVAGTDTQYF. The chain recombines TRBV10-2 with TRBJ2-3; perhaps TRBD2 as D (6 bases). V was pared by 5 bases and J by 1 base, with 10 bases between. The CDR3 contains 14 residues. CDR1 and CDR2 from the germline V gene are WSHSY and SAAADI.

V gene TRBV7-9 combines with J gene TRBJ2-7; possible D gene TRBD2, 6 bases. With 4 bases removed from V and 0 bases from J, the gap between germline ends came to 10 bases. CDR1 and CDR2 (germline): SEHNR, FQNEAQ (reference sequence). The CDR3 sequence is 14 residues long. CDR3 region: CASSSGTASYEQYF. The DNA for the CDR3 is TGTGCCAGCAGCTCCGGGACTGCCTCCTACGAGCAGTACTTC.

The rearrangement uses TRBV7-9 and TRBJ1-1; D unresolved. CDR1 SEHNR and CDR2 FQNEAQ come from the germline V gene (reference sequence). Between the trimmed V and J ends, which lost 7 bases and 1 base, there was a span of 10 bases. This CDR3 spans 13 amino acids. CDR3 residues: CASTPRSNTEAFF. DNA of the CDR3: TGTGCCAGCACCCCGAGGTCGAACACTGAAGCTTTCTTT.

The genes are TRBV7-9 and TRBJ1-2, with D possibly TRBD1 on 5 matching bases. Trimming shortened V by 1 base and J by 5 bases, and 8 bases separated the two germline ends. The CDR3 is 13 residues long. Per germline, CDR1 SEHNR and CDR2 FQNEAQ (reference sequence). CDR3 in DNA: TGTGCCAGCAGCTTAGGGGCAGGGTATGGCTACACCTTC. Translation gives CASSLGAGYGYTF.

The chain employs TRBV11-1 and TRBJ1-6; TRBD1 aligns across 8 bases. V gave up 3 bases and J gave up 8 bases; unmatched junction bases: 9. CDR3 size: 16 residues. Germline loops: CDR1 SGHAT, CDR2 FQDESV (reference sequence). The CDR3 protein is CASSFSGGGIDSPLHF. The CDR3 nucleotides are TGTGCCAGCAGCTTCTCAGGGGGCGGTATTGATTCACCCCTCCACTTT. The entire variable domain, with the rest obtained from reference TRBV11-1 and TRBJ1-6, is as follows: EAEVAQSPRYKITEKSQAVAFWCDPISGHATLYWYRQILGQGPELLVQFQDESVVDDSQLPKDRFSAERLKGVDSTLKIQPAELGDSAMYLCASSFSGGGIDSPLHFGNGTRLTVT.

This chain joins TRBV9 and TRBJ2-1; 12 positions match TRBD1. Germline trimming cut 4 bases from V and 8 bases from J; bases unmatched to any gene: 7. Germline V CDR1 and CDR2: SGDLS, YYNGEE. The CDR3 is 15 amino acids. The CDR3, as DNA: TGTGCCAGCAGCACGGGACAGGGGGCGCGCGATGAGCAGTTCTTC. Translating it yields CASSTGQGARDEQFF.

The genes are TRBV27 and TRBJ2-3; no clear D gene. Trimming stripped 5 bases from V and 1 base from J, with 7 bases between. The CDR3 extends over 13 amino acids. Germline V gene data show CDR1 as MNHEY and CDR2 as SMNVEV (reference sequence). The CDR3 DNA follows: TGTGCCAGCAGTCAATTTGGCACAGATACGCAGTATTTT. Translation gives CASSQFGTDTQYF.

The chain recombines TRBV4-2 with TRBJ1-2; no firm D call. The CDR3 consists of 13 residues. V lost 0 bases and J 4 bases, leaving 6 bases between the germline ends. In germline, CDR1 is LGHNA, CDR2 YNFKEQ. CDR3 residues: CASSQDSPYGYTF. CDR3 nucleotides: TGTGCCAGCAGCCAAGACAGTCCCTATGGCTACACCTTC.

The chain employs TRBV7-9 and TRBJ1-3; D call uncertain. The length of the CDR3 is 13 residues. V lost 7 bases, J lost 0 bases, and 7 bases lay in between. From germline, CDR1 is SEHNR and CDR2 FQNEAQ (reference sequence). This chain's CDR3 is CASNGFSGNTIYF. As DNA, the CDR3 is TGTGCCAGCAACGGGTTCTCTGGAAACACCATATATTTT.

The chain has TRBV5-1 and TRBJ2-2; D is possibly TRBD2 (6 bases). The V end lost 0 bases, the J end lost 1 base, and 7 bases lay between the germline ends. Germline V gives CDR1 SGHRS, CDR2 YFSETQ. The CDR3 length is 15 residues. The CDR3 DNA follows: TGCGCCAGCAGCTTGGAGGGACTGAACACCGGGGAGCTGTTTTTT. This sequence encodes CASSLEGLNTGELFF. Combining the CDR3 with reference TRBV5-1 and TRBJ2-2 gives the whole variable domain KAGVTQTPRYLIKTRGQQVTLSCSPISGHRSVSWYQQTPGQGLQFLFEYFSETQRNKGNFPGRFSGRQFSNSRSEMNVSTLELGDSALYLCASSLEGLNTGELFFGEGSRLTVL.

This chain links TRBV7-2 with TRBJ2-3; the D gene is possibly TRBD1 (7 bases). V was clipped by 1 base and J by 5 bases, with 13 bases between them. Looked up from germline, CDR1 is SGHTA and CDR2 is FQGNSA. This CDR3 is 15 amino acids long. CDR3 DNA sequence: TGTGCCAGCAGCTTAGGACAGGGAGGCGGAGATACGCAGTATTTT. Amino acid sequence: CASSLGQGGGDTQYF.

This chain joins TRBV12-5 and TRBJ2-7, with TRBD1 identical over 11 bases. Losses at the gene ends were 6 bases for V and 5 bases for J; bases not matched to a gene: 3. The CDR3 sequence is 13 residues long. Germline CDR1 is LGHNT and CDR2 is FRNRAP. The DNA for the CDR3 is TGTGCTAGTGGCGGACAGGGGGCCGACGAGCAGTACTTC. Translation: CASGGQGADEQYF.

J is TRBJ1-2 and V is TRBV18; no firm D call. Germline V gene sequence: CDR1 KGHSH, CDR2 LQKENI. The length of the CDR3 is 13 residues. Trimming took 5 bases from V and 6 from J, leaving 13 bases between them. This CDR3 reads CASSEGLLNGYTF. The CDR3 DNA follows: TGTGCCAGCTCAGAGGGCCTACTGAATGGCTACACCTTC.

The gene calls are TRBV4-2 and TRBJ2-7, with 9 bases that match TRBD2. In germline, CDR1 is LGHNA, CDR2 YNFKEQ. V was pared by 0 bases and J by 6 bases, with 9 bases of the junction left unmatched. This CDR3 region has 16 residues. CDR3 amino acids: CASSQEVGGGASEQYF. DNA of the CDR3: TGTGCCAGCAGCCAAGAAGTGGGCGGGGGGGCGTCCGAGCAGTACTTC.